Given below is one T cell receptor beta chain in context. Germline trimming cut 5 bases from V and 6 bases from J; bases unmatched to any gene: 9. In germline, CDR1 is SGHNT, CDR2 YENEEA. The CDR3 has 16 amino acids. This specimen comes from a study of control samples from healthy donors and cancer patients. The data were produced by immunoSEQ multiplex PCR, yet TCRdb's version contains in-frame clones alone and is incomplete. The sample has fewer than 500,000 clones, 75% to 95% seen once. The chain links TRBV11-3 to TRBJ2-1; 11 bases align to TRBD1. The source of this sequence is a man aged 40-49 years with head and neck cancer. Specimen: PBMCs. CDR3 nucleotides: TGTGCCAGCAGCCCGAGGGACAGGGGGGAAGGCAATGAGCAGTTCTTC. Translation: CASSPRDRGEGNEQFF.